This entry features one T cell receptor beta chain sequence. Its specificity is not known. Donors consisted of healthy bone marrow donors. Unmatched junction bases numbered 12, after V lost 5 bases and J lost 8 bases. Germline lookup yields CDR1 SGHTA and CDR2 FQGTGA. This CDR3 contains 16 residues. The data belong to a study of cytomegalovirus exposure and HLA in healthy donors. Study-wide points: A later analysis reportedly found fewer N-insertions in an Asian-associated ancestry cluster than the roughly 670-donor mean. Later, TCR association rates were found to vary by HLA locus, highest for DRB1 and lowest for HLA-C.

PCR employed 60 Vbeta and 13 Jbeta primers. Libraries were prepared by immunoSEQ multiplex PCR; TCRdb keeps only in-frame clonotypes and omits some of them. This sample has about 98,000 clones, with under 70% found just once. V gene TRBV7-3 combines with J gene TRBJ2-1; 10 bases align to TRBD1. The specimen sequenced was PBMCs. The source is a man aged 50-60 years in good health and CMV-seronegative. The CDR3 region is CASSQGGGQGIYEQFF. DNA of the CDR3: TGTGCCAGCAGCCAAGGGGGGGGACAGGGGATATATGAGCAGTTCTTC.